This T cell receptor beta chain was obtained from a study of T cells after yellow fever vaccination. TCRdb re-called the 5' RACE reads through MiXCR, storing one row per CDR3 protein. The sample shows roughly 520,000 distinct CDR3 sequences, 20% to 25% of them seen only once. This CDR3 contains 14 residues. Looked up from germline, CDR1 is SGHTA and CDR2 is FQGTGA. Trimming stripped 2 bases from V and 5 bases from J, with 10 bases between. V gene TRBV7-3 combines with J gene TRBJ2-1; D unclear. Here the sequenced sample was PBMCs, taken about 20 days after the first yellow fever vaccination. The sequence was collected from a man between 18 and 35 years old who received the YFV17D yellow fever vaccine. The CDR3 here is CASSLEGYDNEQFF. The CDR3 DNA sequence: TGTGCCAGCAGCTTAGAAGGGTACGACAATGAGCAGTTCTTC.